There are many counts of the clone carrying this TCR beta chain. Antigen specificity is unknown. This entry belongs to a study of T-cell memory formation after mild COVID-19. Whole-study context: Clusters of TCRs were largely donor specific. Study-level findings and limits: Shrinking CD4+ clones resided mostly in CM and EM, and CD8+ ones in EMRA. The study detected some responding clones in pre-infection memory, suggesting cross-reactive memory joined.

It was 5'RACE with constant-segment primers that produced the TCR alpha and TCR beta cDNA libraries, which carried sample barcodes and UMIs. TCRdb fed the 5' RACE reads into MiXCR, producing one record per CDR3 protein. The repertoire consists of about 350,000 distinct CDR3 sequences, with 12% to 15% occurring once and the leading ten covering 22%. The CDR3 is 12 residues long. Per germline, CDR1 SQVTM and CDR2 ANQGSEA. The V end lost 2 bases, the J end lost 0 bases, and 2 bases lay between the germline ends. The chain uses TRBV29-1 and TRBJ1-3; D is undetermined. The sequencing sample was made of PBMCs or a T cell subset sorted from them (not recorded which). The sequence came from a man between 18 and 35 years old who had mild COVID-19 (a few samples of this study predate the infection). Cell type and time point are not known. The CDR3 nucleotides read TGCAGCGTTGAATCCTCTGGAAACACCATATATTTT. It codes for CSVESSGNTIYF.